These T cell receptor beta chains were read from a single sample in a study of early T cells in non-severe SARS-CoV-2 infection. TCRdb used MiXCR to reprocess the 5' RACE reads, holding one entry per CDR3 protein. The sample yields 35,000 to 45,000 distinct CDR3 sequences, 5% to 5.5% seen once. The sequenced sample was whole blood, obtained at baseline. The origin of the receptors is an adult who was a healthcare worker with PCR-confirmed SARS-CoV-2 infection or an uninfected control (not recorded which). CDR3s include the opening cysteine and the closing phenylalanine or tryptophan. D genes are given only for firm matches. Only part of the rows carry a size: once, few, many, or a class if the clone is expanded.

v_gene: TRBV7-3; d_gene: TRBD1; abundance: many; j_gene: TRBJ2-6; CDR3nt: TGTGCCAGCAGCTCGCCGACAGGGACTGGGGCCAACGTCCTGACTTTC; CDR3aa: CASSSPTGTGANVLTF
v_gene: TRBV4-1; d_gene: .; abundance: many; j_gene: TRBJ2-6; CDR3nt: TGCGCCAGCAGCCAAGAGGCCAGGGGGAGGCTTGGGGCCAACGTCCTGACTTTC; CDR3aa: CASSQEARGRLGANVLTF
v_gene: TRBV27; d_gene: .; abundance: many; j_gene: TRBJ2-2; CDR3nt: TGTGCCAGCAGCCTTAGCTCACCCCCCGGGGAGCTGTTTTTT; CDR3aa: CASSLSSPPGELFF
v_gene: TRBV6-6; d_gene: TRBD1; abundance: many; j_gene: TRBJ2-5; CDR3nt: TGTGCCGGCGGACAGGTCGAAGAGACCCAGTACTTC; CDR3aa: CAGGQVEETQYF
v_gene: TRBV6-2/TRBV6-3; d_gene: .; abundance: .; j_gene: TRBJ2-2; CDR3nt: TGTGCCAGCCGCCGTACCGGGGAGCTGTTTTTT; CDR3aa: CASRRTGELFF
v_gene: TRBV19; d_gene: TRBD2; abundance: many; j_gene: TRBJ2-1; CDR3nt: TGTGCCAGTAAGACTAGCGGGAGGGCCTACAATGAGCAGTTCTTC; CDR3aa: CASKTSGRAYNEQFF
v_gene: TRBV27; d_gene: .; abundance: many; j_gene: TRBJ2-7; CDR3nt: TGTGCCAGCAGTTCCCCCGGGACGTCCTACGAGCAGTACTTC; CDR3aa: CASSSPGTSYEQYF
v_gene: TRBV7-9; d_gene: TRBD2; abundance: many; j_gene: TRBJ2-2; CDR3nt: TGTGCCAGCAGCTTATATCGACTAGCGGAACTAGACACCGGGGAGCTGTTTTTT; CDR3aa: CASSLYRLAELDTGELFF
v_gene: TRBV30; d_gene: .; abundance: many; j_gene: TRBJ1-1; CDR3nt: TGTGCCTGGAGTGCGGGACTAACCGTGAACACTGAAGCTTTCTTT; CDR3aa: CAWSAGLTVNTEAFF
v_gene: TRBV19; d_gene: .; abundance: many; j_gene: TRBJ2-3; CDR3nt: TGTGCCAGTAGTATTCTAGCTGAGACAGATACGCAGTATTTT; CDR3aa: CASSILAETDTQYF
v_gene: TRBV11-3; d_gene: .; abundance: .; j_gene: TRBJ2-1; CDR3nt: TGTGCCAGCAGCCCGGACCCTTCATACAATGAGCAGTTCTTC; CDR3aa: CASSPDPSYNEQFF
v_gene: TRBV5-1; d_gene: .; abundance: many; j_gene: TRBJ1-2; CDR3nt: TGCGCCAGCAGCTTGGCAGGGTACGATACCTATGGCTACACCTTC; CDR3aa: CASSLAGYDTYGYTF